Here is one T cell receptor (beta chain) with its context. The CDR3 sequence is 15 residues long. V lost 0 bases and J lost 2, with 8 bases in between. Germline V gene lookup returns CDR1 SGHAT and CDR2 FQNNGV. The data belong to a study of cytomegalovirus exposure and HLA in healthy donors. The PCR employed 60 Vbeta primers together with 13 Jbeta primers. TCRdb keeps only in-frame clones here, not all; method: immunoSEQ multiplex PCR. The repertoire includes some 180,000 clones, about 81% of them detected once, and about 1.5% sits in the top ten. Material: PBMCs. V is TRBV11-2 and J is TRBJ2-1, with D perhaps TRBD2 (5 bases). The TCR comes from a middle-aged man in good health and CMV-seronegative. CDR3 protein: CASSLELVAYNEQFF. The CDR3 nucleotides read TGTGCCAGCAGCTTAGAACTAGTGGCCTACAATGAGCAGTTCTTC.